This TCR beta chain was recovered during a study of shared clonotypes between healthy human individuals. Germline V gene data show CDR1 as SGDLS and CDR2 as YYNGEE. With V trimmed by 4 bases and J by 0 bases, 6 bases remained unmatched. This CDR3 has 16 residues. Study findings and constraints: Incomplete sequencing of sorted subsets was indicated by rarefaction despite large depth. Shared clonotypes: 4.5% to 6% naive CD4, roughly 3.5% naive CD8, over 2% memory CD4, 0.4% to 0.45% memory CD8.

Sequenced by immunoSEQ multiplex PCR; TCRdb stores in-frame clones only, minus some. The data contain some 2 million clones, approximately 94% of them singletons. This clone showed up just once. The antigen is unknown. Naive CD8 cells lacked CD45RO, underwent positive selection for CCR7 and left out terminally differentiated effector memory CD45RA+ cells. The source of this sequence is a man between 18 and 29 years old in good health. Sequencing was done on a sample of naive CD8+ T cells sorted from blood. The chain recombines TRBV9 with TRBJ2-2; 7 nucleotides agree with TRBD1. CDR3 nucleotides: TGTGCCAGCAGCCCAAGGGACAGTACGAACACCGGGGAGCTGTTTTTT. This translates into CASSPRDSTNTGELFF.